This record looks at one T cell receptor (beta chain) sequence and its context. The data are from a study of CD8+CD57+ T cells in acquired aplastic anemia. Overall study context: Mean yield of DNA from sorted CD4+ and CD8+ cells was 3 to 3.5 ug.

Both TCR beta VDJ combination and CDR3 sequence profiling were carried out. Genomic DNA was the template for this profiling. TCRdb ran MiXCR on the reads and lists one entry per CDR3 protein. Of 200,000 or so distinct CDR3 sequences detected, 55% to 70% appear once; the ten largest clones hold 46%. The sample was sorted CD4+, CD8+, or CD8+CD57+ T cells (not recorded which) from PBMCs. This sequence was found in a human donor with severe aplastic anemia or a healthy control (not recorded which).

CDR3 sequence: CASSEAAGGPNEQFF. In DNA, the CDR3 is TGTGCCAGCAGTGAAGCAGCGGGGGGGCCCAATGAGCAGTTCTTC. This chain connects TRBV6-1 to TRBJ2-1; TRBD2 matches 10 bases. The CDR3 runs 15 residues. CDR1 and CDR2 from the germline V gene are MNHNS and SASEGT. Unmatched junction bases numbered 2, after V lost 0 bases and J lost 6 bases.